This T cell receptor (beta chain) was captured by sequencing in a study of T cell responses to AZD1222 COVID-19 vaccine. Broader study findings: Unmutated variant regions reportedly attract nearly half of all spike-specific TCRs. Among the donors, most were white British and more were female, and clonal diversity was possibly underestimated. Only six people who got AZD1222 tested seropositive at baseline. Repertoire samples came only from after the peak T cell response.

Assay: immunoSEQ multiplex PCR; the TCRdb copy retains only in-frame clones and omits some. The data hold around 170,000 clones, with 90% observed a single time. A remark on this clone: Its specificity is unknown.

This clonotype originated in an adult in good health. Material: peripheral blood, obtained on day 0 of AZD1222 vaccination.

The CDR3 DNA is TGTGCCAGCTTCGATTCTGGGCCCCTGCGGAACACTGAAGCTTTCTTT. It codes for CASFDSGPLRNTEAFF. This rearrangement joins TRBV28 to TRBJ1-1; D not certain. This CDR3 has 16 amino acids. The V end lost 8 bases, the J end lost 1 base, and 20 bases lay between the germline ends. Germline V lookup: CDR1 MDHEN, CDR2 SYDVKM. Supplemented by reference TRBV28 and TRBJ1-1, the full variable domain reads DVKVTQSSRYLVKRTGEKVFLECVQDMDHENMFWYRQDPGLGLRLIYFSYDVKMKEKGDIPEGYSVSREKKERFSLILESASTNQTSMYLCASFDSGPLRNTEAFFGQGTRLTVV.